This T cell receptor (beta chain) is from a study of T-cell memory formation after mild COVID-19. This clonotype was found a few times. TCRdb itself ran the 5' RACE reads through MiXCR, one entry per CDR3 protein. This table holds roughly 550,000 distinct CDR3 sequences, just over 20% found once. The sequenced sample was PBMCs or a T cell subset sorted from them (not recorded which). The source is an adult woman who had mild COVID-19 (a few samples of this study predate the infection). Cell type and time point are not known.

CDR3 DNA sequence: TGTGCCATCAGTGAGTCAAGGCTCACCCAGGTGAACACTGAAGCTTTCTTT. This translates into CAISESRLTQVNTEAFF. The chain employs TRBV10-3 and TRBJ1-1; D call uncertain. The CDR3 loop spans 17 amino acids. Deletions cut 0 bases from V and 0 bases from J, with 14 bases between. Germline lookup yields CDR1 ENHRY and CDR2 SYGVKD.